This T cell receptor (beta chain) is from a study of T cell responses to AZD1222 COVID-19 vaccine. Study-wide findings and caveats: Baseline antibody screening turned up just a handful of seropositive AZD1222 recipients. Clonal diversity may have been underestimated, and the donors were mostly white British, with more females than males. Spike-specific TCR depth and breadth grew after two AZD1222 doses.

The germline V gene encodes CDR1 SGDLS and CDR2 YYNGEE. The CDR3 covers 19 residues. J lost 0 bases, V lost 4 bases, and 14 bases had no gene match. Measured with immunoSEQ multiplex PCR; TCRdb has only the in-frame clones, and not every one. The sample carries tens of thousands of clones, 70% to 90% recorded once. As to this clone: The antigen remains unidentified.

The chain uses TRBV9 and TRBJ2-3, with TRBD2 matching 10 bases. Sequencing used peripheral blood, obtained 28 days after the second AZD1222 dose. This TCR came from an adult who received the AZD1222 COVID-19 vaccine. CDR3 sequence reads: CASSPPKAGGPRSTDTQYF. CDR3 in DNA: TGTGCCAGCAGCCCCCCCAAAGCGGGGGGGCCTCGGAGCACAGATACGCAGTATTTT. Variable domain in full (rest from reference TRBV9 and TRBJ2-3): DSGVTQTPKHLITATGQRVTLRCSPRSGDLSVYWYQQSLDQGLQFLIQYYNGEERAKGNILERFSAQQFPDLHSELNLSSLELGDSALYFCASSPPKAGGPRSTDTQYFGPGTRLTVL.